This TCR beta chain appears in the sequencing data of a study of T cell repertoires in cytomegalovirus infection. Study-wide background: Indicated by public TCR beta signatures were CMV infection and matching HLA type.

The CDR3 runs to 19 residues. CDR1 is LGHDT, CDR2 YNNKEL, per germline (reference sequence). Trimming took 2 bases from V and 7 from J; bases not matched to a gene: 14. The study, taken as a whole, reports: Carriers of CMV plus the relevant HLA were identified by cumulative public TCR beta family frequency. It was HLA-C-restricted CMV-specific TCR beta clonotypes that dominated the response ex vivo.

TCRdb itself ran the reads through MiXCR, one entry per CDR3 protein. The table records some 100,000 distinct CDR3 sequences, 23% of them present only once. This clonotype has ten or more counts. Its antigen remains unknown. The sample taken for sequencing was CD8+ T cells from PBMCs. This TCR came from a human donor in good health (CMV status not recorded). Some clones in this sample may be carry-over from other donors' samples. The V call is TRBV3-1, the J call TRBJ2-5; the match to TRBD2 covers 15 bases. In DNA, the CDR3 is TGTGCCAGCAGCCAAACGCGGACTAGCGGGGGGGCCATCGGTCGGACCCAGTACTTC. Translated: CASSQTRTSGGAIGRTQYF.